Sequencing of this TCR beta chain was carried out in a study of blood T cell repertoires in COVID-19. Background on the study: There were acute and convalescent COVID-19 samples, and they came from the United States, Italy and Spain.

The CDR3 extends over 16 amino acids. V was trimmed by 1 base and J by 2 bases, leaving 9 bases between them. In germline, CDR1 is SGHDN, CDR2 FVKESK. Only in-frame clones appear in the TCRdb table, and some are missing; sequencing was by immunoSEQ multiplex PCR. Among some 100,000 clones, under 80% were seen once, and the ten largest hold 2% to 3%. This chain links TRBV14 with TRBJ1-6, with TRBD1 as a possible D gene (5 bases). The material sequenced was peripheral blood. This receptor was obtained from a man aged 50 to 60 with acute or convalescent COVID-19. CDR3 region: CASSQVVGAYNSPLHF. The CDR3 bases are TGTGCCAGCAGCCAAGTGGTAGGGGCCTATAATTCACCCCTCCACTTT.